This passage covers 25 T cell receptor beta chains from one sample sequenced in a study of CD8+ T cells in alopecia areata. TCR sequencing used cDNA made by reverse transcription of extracted RNA. Clones were read by immunoSEQ multiplex PCR, and TCRdb kept only the in-frame ones, dropping some. The repertoire holds 140,000 to 150,000 clones, 62% seen once, with about 40% in the top ten. The specimen sequenced was CD8+ T cells sorted from blood. Every receptor here comes from a human donor in good health.

This clone occurred a few times. V usage is TRBV29-1 and J usage is TRBJ2-4; D not resolved. CDR3 length: 16 residues. Trimming removed 3 bases at V and 0 bases at J, with 15 bases between. Germline V gene data show CDR1 as SQVTM and CDR2 as ANQGSEA. The CDR3 is CSVEVDVRLAKNIQYF. Written as DNA, the CDR3 is TGCAGCGTTGAGGTCGACGTCAGATTAGCCAAAAACATTCAGTACTTC.

The rearrangement links TRBV5-1 to TRBJ2-1; no reliable D call. Germline CDR1 reads SGHRS; CDR2 reads YFSETQ. The CDR3 sequence is 13 residues long. V was shortened by 4 bases and J by 5 bases, with 10 bases between the two germline ends. The CDR3 coding sequence is TGCGCCAGCAGCCAGGTGGCAGACAATGAGCAGTTCTTC. Its protein product is CASSQVADNEQFF.

This clone was observed once. This rearrangement joins TRBV6-5 to TRBJ1-2; perhaps TRBD1 as D (5 bases). The germline gives CDR1 MNHEY, CDR2 SVGAGI. V lost 7 bases, J lost 6 bases, and 12 bases lay in between. CDR3 size: 12 residues. CDR3 coding DNA: TGTGCCAGCACCGGCGGGGGGGATGGCTACACCTTC. Its protein product is CASTGGGDGYTF.

This chain uses TRBV29-1 with TRBJ2-7; maybe TRBD2 (6 bases). With 6 bases removed from V and 6 bases from J, the gap between germline ends came to 21 bases. The CDR3 is made up of 14 amino acids. Germline V CDR1 and CDR2: SQVTM, ANQGSEA. The CDR3 spells CSVTPGEQGGEQYF. In DNA, the CDR3 is TGCAGCGTCACCCCTGGGGAGCAGGGAGGCGAGCAGTACTTC.

This clone has just one count. The gene calls are TRBV28 and TRBJ2-5; D is unresolved. The germline gives CDR1 MDHEN, CDR2 SYDVKM. V was pared by 3 bases and J by 0 bases, with 11 bases between. This CDR3 spans 15 amino acids. This CDR3 is CASSFTRTYQETQYF. The DNA for the CDR3 is TGTGCCAGCAGTTTCACCAGAACCTACCAAGAGACCCAGTACTTC.

V and J are TRBV27 and TRBJ2-1, with D possibly TRBD1 on 5 matching bases. Germline loops: CDR1 MNHEY, CDR2 SMNVEV (reference sequence). The CDR3 spans 14 residues. V was shortened by 6 bases and J by 7 bases, with 16 bases between the two germline ends. CDR3 protein: CASSLLWAGNEQFF. Written as DNA, the CDR3 is TGTGCCAGCAGCCTTTTGTGGGCAGGGAATGAGCAGTTCTTC.

The chain has TRBV9 and TRBJ2-7; D gene unclear. Germline lookup yields CDR1 SGDLS and CDR2 YYNGEE. The ends were cut back, 2 bases at V and 6 bases at J, with 15 bases in the middle. The CDR3 spans 14 residues. DNA of the CDR3: TGTGCCAGCAGCGTCTTACAGAACTCGGGCGAGCAGTACTTC. Its protein product is CASSVLQNSGEQYF.

The genes are TRBV4-1 and TRBJ2-7; 8 bases match TRBD2. CDR1 is MGHRA, CDR2 YSYEKL, per germline. The V and J ends lost 3 bases and 0 bases, in that order; junction bases with no gene match: 4. This CDR3 comprises 15 residues. The CDR3 DNA reads as TGCGCCAGCAGCCAGACTAGCGAGAGCTCCTACGAGCAGTACTTC. Translating gives CASSQTSESSYEQYF.

The genes are TRBV2 and TRBJ2-7; D unclear. The CDR3 is made up of 13 amino acids. Per the germline V gene, CDR1 is SNHLY and CDR2 is FYNNEI. Trimming stripped 6 bases from V and 0 bases from J, with 9 bases between. CDR3 sequence: CASSKQDSYEQYF. The CDR3 DNA reads TGTGCCAGCAGCAAGCAAGACTCCTACGAGCAGTACTTC.

This clone was counted a single time. The CDR3 here is CSVQGEGAEAFF. CDR3 nucleotide sequence: TGCAGCGTGCAGGGTGAAGGCGCTGAAGCTTTCTTT. This chain links TRBV29-1 with TRBJ1-1; maybe TRBD1 (5 bases). CDR3 length equals 12 residues. V was clipped by 6 bases and J by 6 bases, with 14 bases between them. Per germline, CDR1 SQVTM and CDR2 ANQGSEA.

The J gene is TRBJ1-5, the V gene TRBV2, with D possibly TRBD1 on 6 matching bases. Trimming left V 1 base short and J 8 bases short, with 12 bases between. The CDR3 sequence is 14 residues long. Germline V gene data show CDR1 as SNHLY and CDR2 as FYNNEI. This chain's CDR3 is CASSEEGGMEPQHF. CDR3 bases: TGTGCCAGCAGTGAAGAAGGGGGAATGGAGCCCCAGCATTTT.

This chain connects TRBV7-9 to TRBJ2-7, with D possibly matching TRBD1 (6 bases). The CDR3 runs 14 residues. CDR1 is SEHNR, CDR2 FQNEAQ, per germline (reference sequence). Trimming shortened V by 5 bases and J by 2 bases, and 13 bases separated the two germline ends. CDR3 sequence: CASSPGTRTYEQYF. The CDR3 nucleotides read TGTGCCAGCAGCCCCGGGACACGAACCTACGAGCAGTACTTC.

The chain couples TRBV9 to TRBJ2-7; the D gene is possibly TRBD2 (6 bases). The CDR3 length is 15 residues. Between the trimmed V and J ends, which lost 2 bases and 4 bases, there was a span of 16 bases. Germline assignment: CDR1 SGDLS and CDR2 YYNGEE. CDR3 amino acids: CASSVSGMEGYEQYF. The CDR3 nucleotides read TGTGCCAGCAGCGTGAGCGGAATGGAGGGTTACGAGCAGTACTTC.

This clone showed up just a few times. The V and J genes are TRBV11-2 and TRBJ1-1; D is unresolved. The germline V gene has CDR1 SGHAT and CDR2 FQNNGV. The V end lost 5 bases, the J end lost 3 bases, and 19 bases lay between the germline ends. The CDR3 runs 16 residues. For the CDR3, the DNA is TGTGCCAGCAGCCTGCGGACCCTCCTCTGGGACACTGAAGCTTTCTTT. It translates to CASSLRTLLWDTEAFF.

The V call is TRBV11-3, the J call TRBJ2-2, with D perhaps TRBD1 (6 bases). The V and J ends lost 7 bases and 7 bases respectively, with 19 bases between them. CDR3 length: 15 amino acids. The germline gives CDR1 SGHNT, CDR2 YENEEA. CDR3 DNA sequence: TGTGCCAGCACCCCCGCTGACAGGCCTGGCGGGGAGCTGTTTTTT. As protein: CASTPADRPGGELFF. Using reference TRBV11-3 and TRBJ2-2 for the parts outside the CDR3, the full variable domain is EAGVVQSPRYKIIEKKQPVAFWCNPISGHNTLYWYLQNLGQGPELLIRYENEEAVDDSQLPKDRFSAERLKGVDSTLKIQPAELGDSAVYLCASTPADRPGGELFFGEGSRLTVL.

The chain uses TRBV27 and TRBJ2-1; perhaps TRBD2 as D (6 bases). Between the trimmed V and J ends, which lost 7 bases and 10 bases, there was a span of 23 bases. CDR1 and CDR2 (germline): MNHEY, SMNVEV (reference sequence). CDR3 length: 15 residues. The CDR3 DNA is TGTGCCAGCAAAGACCGGGAGAATTACGAGTCGGAGCAGTTCTTC. Translating it yields CASKDRENYESEQFF.

This clone was picked up a small number of times. The V and J genes are TRBV6-5 and TRBJ2-1; no clear D. With 1 base removed from V and 10 bases from J, the gap between germline ends came to 5 bases. Germline CDR1 and CDR2: MNHEY and SVGAGI. The CDR3 is 11 amino acids. The CDR3 here is CASSYLGEQFF. The CDR3 DNA reads TGTGCCAGCAGTTACTTGGGGGAGCAGTTCTTC.

The chain recombines TRBV6-5 with TRBJ2-4; 7 bases line up with TRBD2. The junction had 3 bases not matched to a gene; V was cut back by 6 bases and J by 1 base. The CDR3 has 14 amino acids. The germline CDR1 and CDR2 sequences are MNHEY and SVGAGI. This CDR3 reads CASSPGGAKNIQYF. The CDR3, as DNA: TGTGCCAGCAGCCCCGGGGGGGCCAAAAACATTCAGTACTTC.

In its sample, this clone was seen a few times. This chain links TRBV7-2 with TRBJ2-7, with TRBD2 identical over 8 bases. CDR3 size: 15 residues. J gave up 3 bases and V 3 bases, and 7 bases lay outside the gene matches. The germline CDR1 and CDR2 sequences are SGHTA and FQGNSA. In DNA form, the CDR3 reads TGTGCCAGCAGCTTGACCGGGACTAGACACTACGAGCAGTACTTC. Protein product: CASSLTGTRHYEQYF.

This clone has more than one count but fewer than ten. The gene calls are TRBV29-1 and TRBJ2-7; the D is unclear. Germline CDR1 is SQVTM and CDR2 is ANQGSEA. CDR3 length equals 11 residues. V dropped 4 bases and J dropped 9 bases, with 13 bases sitting between them. As DNA, the CDR3 is TGCAGCGTTGTTGGCCGGGCCGGGCAGTACTTC. Protein: CSVVGRAGQYF.

The gene calls are TRBV9 and TRBJ2-5; 9 bases are a match to TRBD2. Trimming cost V 3 bases and J 5 bases; bases outside gene matches: 14. This CDR3 comprises 17 residues. Germline CDR1 and CDR2: SGDLS and YYNGEE. DNA for the CDR3: TGTGCCAGCAGCGCCCGGGGGCGGGAGGGAACGACGGAGACCCAGTACTTC. Translation: CASSARGREGTTETQYF.

V gene TRBV27 combines with J gene TRBJ2-1, with D possibly matching TRBD2 (5 bases). The CDR3 is made up of 12 amino acids. V was cut by 3 bases and J by 9 bases, with 9 bases left in between. Germline lookup yields CDR1 MNHEY and CDR2 SMNVEV (reference sequence). DNA of the CDR3: TGTGCCAGCAGTTTGGCGGGCCGTGAGCAGTTCTTC. It is translated as CASSLAGREQFF.

This sequence joins TRBV27 and TRBJ2-1, with TRBD1 matching 9 bases. Germline trimming cut 5 bases from V and 7 bases from J; bases unmatched to any gene: 6. Germline V CDR1 and CDR2: MNHEY, SMNVEV (reference sequence). The CDR3 loop spans 14 amino acids. The CDR3 sequence is CASSRTGVINEQFF. The CDR3 DNA reads as TGTGCCAGCAGTCGGACAGGGGTCATTAATGAGCAGTTCTTC.

The chain joins TRBV6-5 to TRBJ2-5; TRBD1 matches at 8 bases. J lost 1 base, V lost 0 bases, and 4 bases had no gene match. CDR1 and CDR2 (germline): MNHEY, SVGAGI. The CDR3 totals 16 residues. CDR3 bases: TGTGCCAGCAGTTACTCTGGACAGGGATTCCAAGAGACCCAGTACTTC. It specifies CASSYSGQGFQETQYF.

This clone was seen a single time. The gene calls are TRBV27 and TRBJ2-1; 7 nucleotides agree with TRBD1. The V gene end was trimmed by 3 bases and the J gene end by 5 bases; junction bases not matched to a gene: 16. Looked up from germline, CDR1 is MNHEY and CDR2 is SMNVEV (reference sequence). The CDR3 has 18 residues. The CDR3 nucleotides read TGTGCCAGCAGTTTGGAGAACGTTGGAAGGGGGCTTCACAATGAGCAGTTCTTC. Translation gives CASSLENVGRGLHNEQFF.